The TCR beta chain described here comes from a study of human T cells and chemical hapten exposure. Time point given: patch test 3, about 24 weeks after DPC sensitization. Treatment given: therapeutic diphenylcyclopropenone sensitization with weekly scalp DPC. Per the original data handling: From about 22,000 to 700,000 TCRs were found per sample, with a median of 95,638. One entry per CDR3 protein results from TCRdb running MiXCR on the RACE reads. Here the V and J calls rest on TCRdb's processing, not on the authors' analysis. The table records roughly 100,000 distinct CDR3 sequences, roughly a third of them present only once. This CDR3 contains 15 residues. Germline values: CDR1 LGHDT, CDR2 YNNKEL (reference sequence). V lost 1 base and J lost 2, with 9 bases in between.

Material: whole blood, obtained in connection with sensitization to the hapten diphenylcyclopropenone (DPC). The genes are TRBV3-1 and TRBJ2-4; perhaps TRBD1 as D (5 bases). The origin of this receptor is a man aged 40-50 years with alopecia areata. Some clones in this sample may be carry-over from other donors' samples. As DNA, the CDR3 is TGTGCCAGCAGCCAAGCAGGGCGATCCAAAAACATTCAGTACTTC. Its protein product is CASSQAGRSKNIQYF.